This T cell receptor (beta chain) was sequenced during a study of human T cells and chemical hapten exposure. The CDR3 contains 15 residues. The germline CDR1 and CDR2 sequences are ENHRY and SYGVKD. V shed 3 bases and J shed 7 bases, with 18 bases lying between them. Whole-study results and caveats: After DPC sensitization, TCRs above 1 in 1000 frequency showed no change. A positive correlation with patch test score was shown by PT1 expanded TCR counts.

One entry per CDR3 protein, called by TCRdb with MiXCR from the RACE reads. The sample lists about 170,000 distinct CDR3 sequences; roughly 26% were seen once. Time point meaning: patch test 3, about 24 weeks after DPC sensitization. Indicated treatment: therapeutic diphenylcyclopropenone sensitization with weekly scalp DPC. As concerns this clonotype: Its target is not known.

The starting material was whole blood, obtained in connection with sensitization to the hapten diphenylcyclopropenone (DPC). The chain is built from TRBV10-3 and TRBJ2-5, with D uncertain. The TCR originated in a young woman with alopecia areata. Some clones in this sample may be carry-over from other donors' samples. DNA of the CDR3: TGTGCCATCAGTGAAGTCGGAACGAAGAGTGCGACCCAGTACTTC. Protein product: CAISEVGTKSATQYF.